This T cell receptor (beta chain) was observed in a study of molecular identifiers for immune sequencing clone quantification. Points from the study as a whole: Underestimated sizes of highly expanded clones could result from identical TCR molecules that share a barcode.

Naive CD8 libraries used about 20,000 to 1,000,000 sorted cells and 10%, 30% or 50% RNA. The CD8+CD4-CCR7+CD45RA+ phenotype defined the sorted naive CD8 T cells. Remarks on this clonotype: Its target is not known.

In preparing bulk TCR libraries, previously described methods and listed TCR primers were used. A single record per CDR3 protein comes from TCRdb applying MiXCR to the PCR reads. The data hold about 500,000 distinct CDR3 sequences, with less than 30% observed a single time. Sequencing used naive CD8+ T cells from blood, with Jurkat cell RNA spiked in. Subset noted: FACS-sorted CD8+CD4-CCR7+CD45RA+ naive T cells. The clonotype comes from a human donor in good health. Some libraries in this study had Jurkat cell RNA spiked in.

CDR3 sequence: CASSILAGGKNIQYF. The CDR3 bases are TGTGCCAGTAGTATCCTCGCCGGGGGCAAAAACATTCAGTACTTC. The chain links TRBV19 to TRBJ2-4, with D tentatively TRBD2 (6 bases). The germline V gene has CDR1 LNHDA and CDR2 SQIVND (reference sequence). This CDR3 region has 15 residues. The V end lost 3 bases, the J end lost 3 bases, and 12 bases lay between the germline ends.